Below, 21 T cell receptor beta chains from the same sample are listed, as sequenced in a study of T cell responses to AZD1222 COVID-19 vaccine. Using immunoSEQ multiplex PCR, the repertoire was profiled, and TCRdb retains in-frame clones only, with some absent. The sample shows 45,000 to 70,000 clones, approximately 83% of them seen only once. The specimen was peripheral blood, collected on day 0 of AZD1222 vaccination. The source of these receptors is an adult in good health.

The chain combines TRBV12-3 or TRBV12-4 with TRBJ2-1, with 7 bases that match TRBD2. After removal of 4 bases from V and 6 bases from J, the junction contained 3 bases not matched to a gene. CDR3 length: 13 amino acids. Here the CDR3 reads CASSWLAANEQFF. CDR3 in DNA: TGTGCCAGCAGTTGGCTAGCGGCCAATGAGCAGTTCTTC.

The chain has TRBV6-2 or TRBV6-3 and TRBJ1-1; D remains ambiguous. The V end lost 4 bases, the J end lost 1 base, and 10 bases lay between the germline ends. This CDR3 spans 14 amino acids. CDR1 is MNHEY, CDR2 SVGEGT, per germline. For the CDR3, the DNA is TGTGCCAGCAGTTTTGGTCTTACGAACACTGAAGCTTTCTTT. Amino acid sequence: CASSFGLTNTEAFF.

The chain carries TRBV4-1 and TRBJ1-5, with 11 positions matching TRBD1. After removal of 1 base from V and 6 bases from J, the junction contained 11 bases not matched to a gene. CDR1 MGHRA and CDR2 YSYEKL come from the germline V gene. This CDR3 comprises 18 residues. CDR3 in DNA: TGCGCCAGCAGCCAAGTCCTAGGACAGGGGGCGAACGCTCAGCCCCAGCATTTT. This encodes CASSQVLGQGANAQPQHF.

Worth noting for this clone: The same CDR3 arises from other DNA sequences in this sample as well. The rearrangement links TRBV7-8 to TRBJ2-5, with a weak D call TRBD2 (5 bases). V lost 1 base to trimming and J lost 2 bases, with 8 bases between them. The germline CDR1 and CDR2 sequences are SGHVS and FQNEAQ. The CDR3 loop spans 14 amino acids. CDR3 DNA sequence: TGTGCCAGCAGCTTAGAGCGAGGGCAAGAGACCCAGTACTTC. Its translation: CASSLERGQETQYF.

The chain is built from TRBV6-5 and TRBJ1-2; no reliable D call. Trimming shortened V by 8 bases and J by 9 bases, and 13 bases separated the two germline ends. This CDR3 region has 11 residues. The V gene's germline CDR1 is MNHEY and CDR2 SVGAGI. CDR3 loop: CASHDGSSYTF. DNA of the CDR3: TGTGCCAGCCACGACGGGTCCAGCTACACCTTC.

The gene calls are TRBV5-5 and TRBJ1-2; TRBD1 matches 9 bases. This CDR3 is 14 amino acids long. Looked up from germline, CDR1 is SGHKS and CDR2 is YYEKEE (reference sequence). V was clipped by 5 bases and J by 8 bases; unmatched bases: 10. Written as DNA, the CDR3 is TGTGCCAGCAGGTCCCCGGACAGGGGCTACGGCTACACCTTC. It yields the protein CASRSPDRGYGYTF.

The gene calls are TRBV19 and TRBJ2-7; D tentatively fits TRBD1 or TRBD2 (5 bases each). With 0 bases removed from V and 7 bases from J, the gap between germline ends came to 13 bases. Germline V CDR1 and CDR2: LNHDA, SQIVND (reference sequence). This CDR3 has 14 amino acids. The CDR3 region has the DNA TGTGCCAGTAGTATAGATCGGGGCGAAGGGGAGCAGTACTTC. Amino acids: CASSIDRGEGEQYF.

This clone occurred once. A much larger clone is a single base away; this may be a read error. The V and J genes are TRBV6-1 and TRBJ2-7; TRBD2 agrees at 9 bases. The V gene's germline CDR1 is MNHNS and CDR2 SASEGT. Trimming at V came to 0 bases and at J to 0 bases, leaving 0 bases not matched to a gene. This CDR3 is built from 15 residues. The CDR3 here is CASSEASGSSYEQYF. The CDR3 nucleotides are TGTGCCAGCAGTGAAGCTAGCGGGAGCTCCTACGAGCAGTACTTC.

V gene TRBV6-5 combines with J gene TRBJ2-7; 9 bases are a match to TRBD1. Germline V gives CDR1 MNHEY, CDR2 SVGAGI. With V trimmed by 0 bases and J by 2 bases, 2 bases remained unmatched. This CDR3 spans 15 amino acids. DNA for the CDR3: TGTGCCAGCAGTTACTCCTGGACAGGGGCCTACGAGCAGTACTTC. Its protein is CASSYSWTGAYEQYF.

The chain combines TRBV7-9 with TRBJ2-7, with D maybe TRBD1 (6 bases). Trimming removed 7 bases from V and 4 bases from J, with 20 bases in between. This CDR3 is 15 amino acids long. Germline V gene data show CDR1 as SEHNR and CDR2 as FQNEAQ (reference sequence). The CDR3 DNA follows: TGTGCCAGCATCAAATACCAGCCTGACAGGTACGAGCAGTACTTC. The encoded protein is CASIKYQPDRYEQYF.

The gene calls are TRBV28 and TRBJ1-5, with 9 bases fitting TRBD1. The V and J ends lost 2 bases and 6 bases, in that order; junction bases with no gene match: 14. Germline V lookup: CDR1 MDHEN, CDR2 SYDVKM. This CDR3 spans 18 amino acids. The CDR3 is CASSLDAGFGTGFQPQHF. The CDR3, as DNA: TGTGCCAGCAGTTTAGATGCGGGCTTCGGGACAGGGTTTCAGCCCCAGCATTTT. Complete variable domain (other parts from reference TRBV28 and TRBJ1-5): DVKVTQSSRYLVKRTGEKVFLECVQDMDHENMFWYRQDPGLGLRLIYFSYDVKMKEKGDIPEGYSVSREKKERFSLILESASTNQTSMYLCASSLDAGFGTGFQPQHFGDGTRLSIL.

This clone was counted a single time. The chain joins TRBV28 to TRBJ1-5; TRBD1 matches at 9 bases. Germline loops: CDR1 MDHEN, CDR2 SYDVKM. After removal of 7 bases from V and 7 bases from J, the junction contained 11 bases not matched to a gene. This CDR3 comprises 15 residues. The CDR3 DNA reads TGTGCCAGCACAGGTACAGGGGGCTACCAGCAGCCCCAGCATTTT. Its protein product is CASTGTGGYQQPQHF. The complete variable domain, with remaining parts taken from reference TRBV28 and TRBJ1-5, reads DVKVTQSSRYLVKRTGEKVFLECVQDMDHENMFWYRQDPGLGLRLIYFSYDVKMKEKGDIPEGYSVSREKKERFSLILESASTNQTSMYLCASTGTGGYQQPQHFGDGTRLSIL.

V is TRBV4-1 and J is TRBJ2-7; D may correspond to TRBD1 or TRBD2 (5 bases each). This CDR3 is built from 14 residues. Trimming left V 1 base short and J 5 bases short, with 12 bases between. CDR1 and CDR2 from the germline V gene are MGHRA and YSYEKL. CDR3 loop: CASSQVGRGDEQYF. CDR3 sequence (DNA): TGCGCCAGCAGCCAAGTAGGTAGAGGGGACGAGCAGTACTTC.

The CDR3 sequence is CASKTGDSEQYF. DNA of the CDR3: TGTGCCAGCAAAACAGGGGATTCCGAGCAGTACTTC. The chain carries TRBV2 and TRBJ2-7; TRBD1 agrees at 7 bases. The CDR3 loop spans 12 amino acids. Trimming at V came to 7 bases and at J to 6 bases, leaving 6 bases not matched to a gene. CDR1 is SNHLY, CDR2 FYNNEI, per germline.

This clone was observed a few times. The chain carries TRBV11-1 and TRBJ1-5; D unclear. CDR1 is SGHAT, CDR2 FQDESV, per germline (reference sequence). The CDR3 contains 13 residues. Trimming stripped 0 bases from V and 4 bases from J, with 4 bases between. CDR3 in amino acids: CASSLAENQPQHF. CDR3 DNA sequence: TGTGCCAGCAGCTTAGCGGAAAATCAGCCCCAGCATTTT.

The chain's CDR3 is CASSMRGAATEAFF. DNA of the CDR3: TGTGCCAGTAGCATGCGGGGGGCGGCCACTGAAGCTTTCTTT. This chain joins TRBV19 and TRBJ1-1, with a weak D call TRBD1 (6 bases). CDR1 and CDR2 (germline): LNHDA, SQIVND (reference sequence). Trimming left V 6 bases short and J 4 bases short, with 15 bases between. CDR3 length: 14 residues. The full variable domain, its missing parts supplied by reference TRBV19 and TRBJ1-1, is DGGITQSPKYLFRKEGQNVTLSCEQNLNHDAMYWYRQDPGQGLRLIYYSQIVNDFQKGDIAEGYSVSREKKESFPLTVTSAQKNPTAFYLCASSMRGAATEAFFGQGTRLTVV.

The chain has TRBV25-1 and TRBJ2-7; D uncertain. The ends were cut back, 4 bases at V and 4 bases at J, with 11 bases in the middle. Germline V CDR1 and CDR2: MGHDK, SYGVNS. The CDR3 loop spans 13 amino acids. The chain's CDR3 is CASSVPNGYEQYF. CDR3 DNA sequence: TGTGCCAGCAGTGTACCGAACGGGTACGAGCAGTACTTC.

The chain recombines TRBV11-3 with TRBJ2-5, with 8 nucleotides matching TRBD1. Per the germline V gene, CDR1 is SGHNT and CDR2 is YENEEA. The CDR3 covers 17 residues. V lost 3 bases, J lost 5 bases, and 14 bases stayed unmatched. Written as DNA, the CDR3 is TGTGCCAGCAGCTTGGGTTCCGGGACAGGCGGAGGGGAGACCCAGTACTTC. Translation: CASSLGSGTGGGETQYF.

The J gene is TRBJ1-3, the V gene TRBV6-6; TRBD1 might be the D (6 bases). V was cut by 5 bases and J by 4 bases, with 21 bases left in between. CDR3 length: 17 residues. Germline V gene data show CDR1 as MNHNY and CDR2 as SVGAGI (reference sequence). CDR3 protein: CASSPLGLAGVGNTIYF. For the CDR3, the DNA is TGTGCCAGCAGTCCCCTCGGCCTAGCAGGGGTGGGAAACACCATATATTTT.

This clone appeared a single time. This chain connects TRBV6-5 to TRBJ1-3; 7 positions match TRBD1. The germline gives CDR1 MNHEY, CDR2 SVGAGI. This CDR3 is 15 amino acids long. Trimming at V came to 6 bases and at J to 4 bases, leaving 9 bases not matched to a gene. CDR3 in DNA: TGTGCCAGCAGCAGGGAGGGGGCGGCGGGAAACACCATATATTTT. Protein sequence: CASSREGAAGNTIYF.

The chain has TRBV28 and TRBJ1-4; no reliable D call. The CDR3 spans 14 residues. V dropped 6 bases and J dropped 8 bases, with 16 bases sitting between them. Germline V lookup: CDR1 MDHEN, CDR2 SYDVKM. CDR3 region: CASSTPEGFEKLFF. Here the CDR3 DNA reads TGTGCCAGCAGCACGCCGGAGGGTTTCGAAAAACTGTTTTTT.